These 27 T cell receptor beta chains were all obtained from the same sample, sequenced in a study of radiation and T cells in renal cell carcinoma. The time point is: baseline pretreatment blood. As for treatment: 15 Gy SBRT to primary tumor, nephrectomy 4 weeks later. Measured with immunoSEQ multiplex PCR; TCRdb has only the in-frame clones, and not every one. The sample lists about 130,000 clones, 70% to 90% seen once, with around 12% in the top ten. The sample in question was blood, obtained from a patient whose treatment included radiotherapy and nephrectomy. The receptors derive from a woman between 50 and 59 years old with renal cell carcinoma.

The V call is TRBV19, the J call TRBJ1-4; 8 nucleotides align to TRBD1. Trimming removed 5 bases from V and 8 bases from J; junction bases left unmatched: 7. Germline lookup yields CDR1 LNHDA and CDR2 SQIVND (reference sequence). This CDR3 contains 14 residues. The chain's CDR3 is CASSPDREGEKLFF. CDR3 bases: TGTGCCAGTAGTCCGGACAGGGAAGGAGAAAAACTGTTTTTT.

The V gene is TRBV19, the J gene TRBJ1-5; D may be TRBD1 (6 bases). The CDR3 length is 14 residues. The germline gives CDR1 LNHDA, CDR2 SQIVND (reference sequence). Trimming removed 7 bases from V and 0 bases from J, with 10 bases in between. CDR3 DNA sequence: TGTGCCAGTAATGGACAGTATAGCAATCAGCCCCAGCATTTT. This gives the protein CASNGQYSNQPQHF.

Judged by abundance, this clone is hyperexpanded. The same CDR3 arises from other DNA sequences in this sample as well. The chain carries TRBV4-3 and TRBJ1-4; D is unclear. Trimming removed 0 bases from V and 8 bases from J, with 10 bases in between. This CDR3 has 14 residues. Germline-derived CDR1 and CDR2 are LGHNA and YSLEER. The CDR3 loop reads CASSQDLRSEKLFF. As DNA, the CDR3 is TGCGCCAGCAGCCAAGACCTACGGTCGGAAAAACTGTTTTTT.

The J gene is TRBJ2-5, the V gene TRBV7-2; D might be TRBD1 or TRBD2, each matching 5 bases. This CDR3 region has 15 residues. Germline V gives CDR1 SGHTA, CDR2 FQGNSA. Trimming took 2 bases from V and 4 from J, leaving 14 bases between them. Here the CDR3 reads CASSLNKGGGETQYF. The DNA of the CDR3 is TGTGCCAGCAGCTTAAACAAAGGTGGGGGAGAGACCCAGTACTTC. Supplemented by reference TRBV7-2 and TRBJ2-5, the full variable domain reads GAGVSQSPSNKVTEKGKDVELRCDPISGHTALYWYRQSLGQGLEFLIYFQGNSAPDKSGLPSDRFSAERTGGSVSTLTIQRTQQEDSAVYLCASSLNKGGGETQYFGPGTRLLVL.

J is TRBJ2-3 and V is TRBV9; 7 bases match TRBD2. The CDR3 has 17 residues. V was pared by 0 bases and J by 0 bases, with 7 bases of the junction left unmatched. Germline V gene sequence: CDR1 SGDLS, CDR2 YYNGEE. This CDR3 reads CASSVGASGASTDTQYF. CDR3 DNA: TGTGCCAGCAGCGTAGGGGCTAGCGGTGCTAGCACAGATACGCAGTATTTT.

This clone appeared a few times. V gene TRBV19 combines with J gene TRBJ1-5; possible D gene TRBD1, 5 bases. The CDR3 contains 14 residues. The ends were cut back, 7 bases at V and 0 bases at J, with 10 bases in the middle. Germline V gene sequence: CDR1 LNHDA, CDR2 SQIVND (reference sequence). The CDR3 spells CASTRQNSNQPQHF. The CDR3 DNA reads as TGTGCCAGTACCCGACAGAATAGCAATCAGCCCCAGCATTTT.

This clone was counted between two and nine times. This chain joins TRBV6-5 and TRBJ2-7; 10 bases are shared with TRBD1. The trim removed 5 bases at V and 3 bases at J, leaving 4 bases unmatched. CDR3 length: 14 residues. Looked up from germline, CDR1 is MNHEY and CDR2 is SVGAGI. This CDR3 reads CASSPRTGGYEQYF. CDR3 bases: TGTGCCAGCAGTCCAAGGACAGGGGGCTACGAGCAGTACTTC.

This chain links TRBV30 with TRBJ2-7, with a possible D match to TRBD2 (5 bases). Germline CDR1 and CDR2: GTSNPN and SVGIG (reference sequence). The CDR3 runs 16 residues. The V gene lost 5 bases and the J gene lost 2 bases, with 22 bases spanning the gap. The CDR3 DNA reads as TGTGCCTGGTCGCGAGGGTGGTCGACCTCGACCTACGAGCAGTACTTC. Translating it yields CAWSRGWSTSTYEQYF.

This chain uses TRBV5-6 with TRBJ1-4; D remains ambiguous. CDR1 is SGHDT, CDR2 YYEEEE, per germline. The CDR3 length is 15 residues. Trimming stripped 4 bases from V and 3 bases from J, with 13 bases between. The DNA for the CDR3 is TGTGCCAGCAGCCGTGTAACAGCAGCTAATGAAAAACTGTTTTTT. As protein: CASSRVTAANEKLFF. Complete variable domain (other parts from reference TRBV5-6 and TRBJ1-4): DAGVTQSPTHLIKTRGQQVTLRCSPKSGHDTVSWYQQALGQGPQFIFQYYEEEERQRGNFPDRFSGHQFPNYSSELNVNALLLGDSALYLCASSRVTAANEKLFFGSGTQLSVL.

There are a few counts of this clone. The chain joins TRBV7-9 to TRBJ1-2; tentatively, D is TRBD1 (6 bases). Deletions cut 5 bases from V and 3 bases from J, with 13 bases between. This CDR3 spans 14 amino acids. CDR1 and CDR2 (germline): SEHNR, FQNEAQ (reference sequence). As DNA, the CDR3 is TGTGCCAGCAGCATGACAGGAATAGACTATGGCTACACCTTC. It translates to CASSMTGIDYGYTF.

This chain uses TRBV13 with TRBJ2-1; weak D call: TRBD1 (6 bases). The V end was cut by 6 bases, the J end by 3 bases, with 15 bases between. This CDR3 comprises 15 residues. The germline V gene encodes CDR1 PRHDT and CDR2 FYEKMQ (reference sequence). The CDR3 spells CASRKGQLFYNEQFF. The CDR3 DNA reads TGTGCCAGCAGAAAAGGACAGCTTTTCTACAATGAGCAGTTCTTC.

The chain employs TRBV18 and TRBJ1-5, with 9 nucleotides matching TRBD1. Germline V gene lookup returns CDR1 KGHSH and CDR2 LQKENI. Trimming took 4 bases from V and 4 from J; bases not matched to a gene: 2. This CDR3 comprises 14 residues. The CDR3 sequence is CASSLTGGNQPQHF. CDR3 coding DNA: TGTGCCAGCTCACTGACAGGGGGAAATCAGCCCCAGCATTTT.

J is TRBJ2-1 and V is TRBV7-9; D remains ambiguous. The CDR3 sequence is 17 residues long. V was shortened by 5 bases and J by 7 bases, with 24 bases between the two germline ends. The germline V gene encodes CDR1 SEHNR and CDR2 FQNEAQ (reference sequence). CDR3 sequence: CASSPTLDVAPENEQFF. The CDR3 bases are TGTGCCAGCAGCCCAACCCTGGACGTGGCACCGGAGAATGAGCAGTTCTTC.

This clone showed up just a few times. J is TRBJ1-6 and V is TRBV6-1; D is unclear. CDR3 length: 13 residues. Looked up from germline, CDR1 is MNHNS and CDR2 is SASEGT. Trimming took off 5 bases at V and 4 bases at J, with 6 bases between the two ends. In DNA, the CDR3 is TGTGCCAGCAGTATCGATTATAATTCACCCCTCCACTTT. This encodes CASSIDYNSPLHF.

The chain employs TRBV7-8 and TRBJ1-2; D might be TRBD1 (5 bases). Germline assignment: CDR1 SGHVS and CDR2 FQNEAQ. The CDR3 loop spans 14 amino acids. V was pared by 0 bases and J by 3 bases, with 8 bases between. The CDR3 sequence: CASSLAGGYYGYTF. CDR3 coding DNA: TGTGCCAGCAGCTTAGCCGGGGGGTACTATGGCTACACCTTC.

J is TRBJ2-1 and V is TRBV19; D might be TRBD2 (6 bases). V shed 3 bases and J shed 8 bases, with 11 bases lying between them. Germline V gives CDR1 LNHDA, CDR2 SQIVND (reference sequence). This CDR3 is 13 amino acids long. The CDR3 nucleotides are TGTGCCAGTAGTATCACTAGCAGCTATGAGCAGTTCTTC. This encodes CASSITSSYEQFF. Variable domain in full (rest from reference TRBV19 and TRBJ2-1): DGGITQSPKYLFRKEGQNVTLSCEQNLNHDAMYWYRQDPGQGLRLIYYSQIVNDFQKGDIAEGYSVSREKKESFPLTVTSAQKNPTAFYLCASSITSSYEQFFGPGTRLTVL.

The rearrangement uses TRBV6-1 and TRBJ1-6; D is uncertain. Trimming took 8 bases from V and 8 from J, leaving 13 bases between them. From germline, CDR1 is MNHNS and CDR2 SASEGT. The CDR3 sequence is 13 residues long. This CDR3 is CASRASFDSPLHF. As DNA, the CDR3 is TGTGCCAGCCGAGCCTCCTTTGATTCACCCCTCCACTTT.

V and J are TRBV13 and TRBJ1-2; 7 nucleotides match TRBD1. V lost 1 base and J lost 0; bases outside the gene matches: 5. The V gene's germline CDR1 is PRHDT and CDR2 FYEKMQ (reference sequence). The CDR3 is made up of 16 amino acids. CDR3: CASSLVGTATNYGYTF. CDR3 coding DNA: TGTGCCAGCAGCTTAGTAGGGACAGCAACTAACTATGGCTACACCTTC.

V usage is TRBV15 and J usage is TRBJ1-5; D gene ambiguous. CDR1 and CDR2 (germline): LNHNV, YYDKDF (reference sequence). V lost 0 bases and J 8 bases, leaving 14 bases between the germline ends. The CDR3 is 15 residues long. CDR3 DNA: TGTGCCACCAGCAGAGATTACGCCCCCGAAGAGCCCCAGCATTTT. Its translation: CATSRDYAPEEPQHF.

CDR3 in DNA: TGTGCCAGCAGCTTGGCAGGGATAGCTAAGACCCAGTACTTC. Translating gives CASSLAGIAKTQYF. The chain combines TRBV5-6 with TRBJ2-5, with D possibly being TRBD1 (5 bases). Germline CDR1 reads SGHDT; CDR2 reads YYEEEE. The V and J ends lost 0 bases and 6 bases respectively, with 12 bases between them. The CDR3 has 14 amino acids.

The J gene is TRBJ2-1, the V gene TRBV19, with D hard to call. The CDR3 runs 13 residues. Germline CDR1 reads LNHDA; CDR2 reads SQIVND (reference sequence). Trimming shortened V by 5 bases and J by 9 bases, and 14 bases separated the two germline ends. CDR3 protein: CASSSFEVAEQFF. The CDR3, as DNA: TGTGCCAGTAGTTCGTTTGAGGTTGCTGAGCAGTTCTTC.

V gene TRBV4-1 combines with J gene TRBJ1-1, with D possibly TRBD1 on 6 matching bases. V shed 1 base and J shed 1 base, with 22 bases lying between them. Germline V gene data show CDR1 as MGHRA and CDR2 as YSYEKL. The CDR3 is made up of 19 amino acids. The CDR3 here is CASSQGWLLMKGGNTEAFF. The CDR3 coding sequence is TGCGCCAGCAGCCAAGGATGGCTGCTGATGAAAGGGGGGAACACTGAAGCTTTCTTT.

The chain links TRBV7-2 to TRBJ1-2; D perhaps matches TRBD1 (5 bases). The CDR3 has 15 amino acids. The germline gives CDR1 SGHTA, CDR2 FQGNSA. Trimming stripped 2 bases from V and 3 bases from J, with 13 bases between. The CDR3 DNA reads TGTGCCAGCAGCTTAACCCCAGGGCTTGACTATGGCTACACCTTC. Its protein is CASSLTPGLDYGYTF.

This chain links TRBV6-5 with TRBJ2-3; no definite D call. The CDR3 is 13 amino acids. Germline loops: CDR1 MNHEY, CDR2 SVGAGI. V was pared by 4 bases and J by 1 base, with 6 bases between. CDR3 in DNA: TGTGCCAGCAGTTCTCCTGGCACAGATACGCAGTATTTT. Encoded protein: CASSSPGTDTQYF.

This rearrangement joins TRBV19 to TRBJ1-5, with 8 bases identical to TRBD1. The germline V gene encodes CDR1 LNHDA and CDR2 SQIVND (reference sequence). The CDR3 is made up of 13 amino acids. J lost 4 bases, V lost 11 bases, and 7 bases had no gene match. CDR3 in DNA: TGTGCCGGCTCACAGGGGGTGAATCAGCCCCAGCATTTT. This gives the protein CAGSQGVNQPQHF.

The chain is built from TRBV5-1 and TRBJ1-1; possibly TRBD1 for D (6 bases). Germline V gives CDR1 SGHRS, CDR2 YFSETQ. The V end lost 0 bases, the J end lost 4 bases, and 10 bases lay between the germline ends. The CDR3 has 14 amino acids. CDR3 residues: CASSLAQGGTEAFF. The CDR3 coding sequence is TGCGCCAGCAGCTTGGCCCAAGGGGGCACTGAAGCTTTCTTT.

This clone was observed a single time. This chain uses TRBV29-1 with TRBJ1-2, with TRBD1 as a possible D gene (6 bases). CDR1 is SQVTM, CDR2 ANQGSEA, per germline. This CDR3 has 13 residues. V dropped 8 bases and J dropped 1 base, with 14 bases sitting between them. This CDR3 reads CSSAGDINYGYTF. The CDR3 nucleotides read TGCAGCTCCGCTGGGGACATTAACTATGGCTACACCTTC. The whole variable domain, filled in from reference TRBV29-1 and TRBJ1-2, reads SAVISQKPSRDICQRGTSLTIQCQVDSQVTMMFWYRQQPGQSLTLIATANQGSEATYESGFVIDKFPISRPNLTFSTLTVSNMSPEDSSIYLCSSAGDINYGYTFGSGTRLTVV.